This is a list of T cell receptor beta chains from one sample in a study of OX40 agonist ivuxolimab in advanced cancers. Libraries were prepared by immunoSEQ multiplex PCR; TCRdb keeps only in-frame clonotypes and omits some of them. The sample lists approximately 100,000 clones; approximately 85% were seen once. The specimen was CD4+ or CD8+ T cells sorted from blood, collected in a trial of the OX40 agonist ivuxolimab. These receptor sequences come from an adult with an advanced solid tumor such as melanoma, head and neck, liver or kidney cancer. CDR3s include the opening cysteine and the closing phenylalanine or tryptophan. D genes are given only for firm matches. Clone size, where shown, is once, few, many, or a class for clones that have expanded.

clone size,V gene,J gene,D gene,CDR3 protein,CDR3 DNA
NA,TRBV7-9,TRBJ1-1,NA,CASMLQGGGTEAFF,TGTGCCAGCATGCTACAGGGCGGAGGCACTGAAGCTTTCTTT
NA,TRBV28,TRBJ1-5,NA,CASSLRAFQPQHF,TGTGCCAGCAGTTTACGCGCTTTTCAGCCCCAGCATTTT
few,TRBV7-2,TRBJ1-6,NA,CASSLQGSNSPLHF,TGTGCCAGCAGCTTACAGGGATCTAATTCACCCCTCCACTTT
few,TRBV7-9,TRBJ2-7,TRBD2,CASSLAYAGGRYEQYF,TGTGCCAGCAGCTTAGCGTACGCGGGAGGAAGATACGAGCAGTACTTC
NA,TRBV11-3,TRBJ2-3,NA,CASSRRLDTQYF,TGTGCCAGCAGCCGAAGGTTAGATACGCAGTATTTT
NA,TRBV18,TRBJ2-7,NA,CASSPGQSYEQYF,TGTGCCAGCTCACCAGGCCAGTCCTACGAGCAGTACTTC
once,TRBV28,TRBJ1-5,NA,CASSLRAIQPQHF,TGTGCCAGCAGCTTAAGGGCGATTCAGCCCCAGCATTTT
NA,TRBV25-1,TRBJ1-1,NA,CASSRPGDWDTEAFF,TGTGCCAGCAGTCGTCCAGGTGATTGGGACACTGAAGCTTTCTTT
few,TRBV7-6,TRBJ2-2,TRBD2,CASSLEIAGASGELFF,TGTGCCAGCAGCTTAGAGATAGCGGGAGCTTCCGGGGAGCTGTTTTTT
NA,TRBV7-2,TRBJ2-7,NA,CASSDRDGDYEQYF,TGTGCCAGCAGCGACCGGGACGGAGATTACGAGCAGTACTTC
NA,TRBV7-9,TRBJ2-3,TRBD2,CASSLESSGRSDTQYF,TGTGCCAGCAGCTTAGAGTCTAGCGGGAGATCAGATACGCAGTATTTT
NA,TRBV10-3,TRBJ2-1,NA,CAIKRLQWTTYNEQFF,TGTGCCATCAAAAGACTACAATGGACAACCTACAATGAGCAGTTCTTC
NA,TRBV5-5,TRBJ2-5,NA,CASRFDSPQETQYF,TGTGCCAGCAGGTTCGACAGCCCACAAGAGACCCAGTACTTC
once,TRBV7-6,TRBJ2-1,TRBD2,CASSLTGGPRNEQFF,TGTGCCAGCAGCTTAACGGGAGGGCCAAGAAATGAGCAGTTCTTC
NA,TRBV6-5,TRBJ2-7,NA,CASSSGTGHEQYF,TGTGCCAGCAGTTCCGGGACGGGTCACGAGCAGTACTTC
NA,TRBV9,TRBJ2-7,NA,CASSVGRGNYEQYF,TGTGCCAGCAGCGTAGGTCGTGGTAACTACGAGCAGTACTTC
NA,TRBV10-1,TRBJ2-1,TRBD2,CASSGGLAGVGEQFF,TGCGCCAGCAGTGGGGGACTAGCGGGAGTGGGTGAGCAGTTCTTC
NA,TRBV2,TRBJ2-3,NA,CATAIDWTDTQYF,TGTGCCACGGCGATCGACTGGACAGATACGCAGTATTTT
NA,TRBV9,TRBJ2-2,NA,CASSVNGRNTGELFF,TGTGCCAGCAGCGTAAACGGCCGTAACACCGGGGAGCTGTTTTTT
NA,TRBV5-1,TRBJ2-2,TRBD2,CASSLFVAGATLGELFF,TGCGCCAGCAGCTTGTTTGTAGCGGGAGCGACCCTCGGGGAGCTGTTTTTT
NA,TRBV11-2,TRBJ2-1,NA,CASSLAFNEQFF,TGTGCCAGCAGCTTAGCCTTCAATGAGCAGTTCTTC
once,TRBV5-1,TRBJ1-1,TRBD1,CASGGSGQGNTEAFF,TGCGCCAGCGGGGGTAGTGGACAGGGGAACACTGAAGCTTTCTTT
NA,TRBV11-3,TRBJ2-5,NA,CASTRSGQETQYF,TGTGCCAGCACCAGATCTGGCCAAGAGACCCAGTACTTC
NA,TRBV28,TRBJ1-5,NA,CASSFRADKELNQPQHF,TGTGCCAGCAGTTTTCGGGCAGACAAAGAATTAAATCAGCCCCAGCATTTT
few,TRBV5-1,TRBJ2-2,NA,CASSPGWEITGELFF,TGCGCCAGCAGCCCCGGATGGGAGATCACCGGGGAGCTGTTTTTT
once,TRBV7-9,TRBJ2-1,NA,CASSSRGGSSYNEQFF,TGTGCCAGCAGCTCCCGAGGTGGGAGCAGCTACAATGAGCAGTTCTTC
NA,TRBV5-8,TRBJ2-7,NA,CASSFERLSEQYF,TGTGCCAGCAGCTTCGAGCGGCTAAGCGAGCAGTACTTC
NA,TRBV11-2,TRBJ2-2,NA,CASSSQGGTGELFF,TGTGCCAGCAGCTCACAGGGAGGAACCGGGGAGCTGTTTTTT
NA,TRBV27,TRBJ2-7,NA,CASSLFGRPTSSYEQYF,TGTGCCAGCAGTTTGTTTGGCAGACCTACGAGCTCCTACGAGCAGTACTTC
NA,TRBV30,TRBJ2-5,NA,CACPRDQETQYF,TGTGCCTGCCCTCGCGACCAAGAGACCCAGTACTTC
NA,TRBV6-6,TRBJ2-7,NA,CASSYGPSYEQYF,TGTGCCAGCAGTTACGGGCCGTCCTACGAGCAGTACTTC
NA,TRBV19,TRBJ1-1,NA,CASKTPGEGTEAFF,TGTGCCAGTAAGACCCCAGGGGAAGGGACTGAAGCTTTCTTT
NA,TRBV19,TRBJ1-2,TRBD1,CASSIVDRGPDGYTF,TGTGCCAGTAGTATCGTCGACAGGGGGCCGGATGGCTACACCTTC
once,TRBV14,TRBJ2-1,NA,CASSQGLLWEQFF,TGTGCCAGCAGCCAGGGGCTGCTGTGGGAGCAGTTCTTC
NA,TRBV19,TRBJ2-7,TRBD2,CASSTYPLSGRVPEQYF,TGTGCCAGTAGTACCTACCCCCTCAGCGGGAGAGTTCCCGAGCAGTACTTC
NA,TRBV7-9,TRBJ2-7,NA,CASSLFSPLGHYEQYF,TGTGCCAGCAGCTTATTTTCCCCGCTCGGTCATTACGAGCAGTACTTC
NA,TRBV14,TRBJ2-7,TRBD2,CASSQLAGGFYEQYF,TGTGCCAGCAGCCAGCTAGCGGGAGGATTCTACGAGCAGTACTTC
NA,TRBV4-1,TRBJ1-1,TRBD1,CASSQDKQGLGTEAFF,TGCGCCAGCAGCCAAGACAAACAGGGGTTAGGCACTGAAGCTTTCTTT
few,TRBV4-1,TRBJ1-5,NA,CASSSGLNQPQHF,TGCGCCAGCAGTTCCGGTCTCAATCAGCCCCAGCATTTT
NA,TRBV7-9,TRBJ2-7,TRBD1,CASSPQGSSYEQYF,TGTGCCAGCAGCCCACAGGGGAGTTCCTACGAGCAGTACTTC
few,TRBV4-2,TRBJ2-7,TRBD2,CASSQDGTSGSRAYEQYF,TGTGCCAGCAGCCAAGACGGGACTAGCGGGAGTCGGGCCTACGAGCAGTACTTC
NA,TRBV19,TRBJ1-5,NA,CASKGGQGGRQPQHF,TGTGCCAGTAAAGGGGGGCAGGGAGGACGGCAGCCCCAGCATTTT
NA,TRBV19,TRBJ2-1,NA,CASSNSAGTTYNEQFF,TGTGCCAGTAGCAACTCGGCGGGAACAACCTACAATGAGCAGTTCTTC
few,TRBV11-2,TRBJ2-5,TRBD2,CASSSLGAGAWETQYF,TGTGCCAGCAGCTCCCTTGGGGCGGGAGCTTGGGAGACCCAGTACTTC
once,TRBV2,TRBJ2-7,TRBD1,CASSEFGQGGYEQYF,TGTGCCAGCAGTGAATTCGGACAGGGGGGCTACGAGCAGTACTTC
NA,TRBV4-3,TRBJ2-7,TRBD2,CASSQDPGLAGASYEQYF,TGCGCCAGCAGCCAGGATCCGGGACTAGCGGGAGCCTCCTACGAGCAGTACTTC
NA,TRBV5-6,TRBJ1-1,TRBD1,CASSPPSWDRGNTEAFF,TGTGCCAGCAGCCCGCCGTCTTGGGACAGGGGGAACACTGAAGCTTTCTTT
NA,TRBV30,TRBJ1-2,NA,CAWHTDRLGYGYTF,TGTGCCTGGCATACAGACAGGTTGGGGTATGGCTACACCTTC
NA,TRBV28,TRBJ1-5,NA,CASSSGLRGGGQPQHF,TGTGCCAGCAGTTCAGGACTCAGGGGTGGCGGGCAGCCCCAGCATTTT
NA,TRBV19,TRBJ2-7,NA,CASSIDGGSVAEQYF,TGTGCCAGTAGTATAGACGGCGGGTCTGTCGCCGAGCAGTACTTC
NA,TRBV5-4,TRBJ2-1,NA,CASSPGGSGNYNEQFF,TGTGCCAGCAGCCCAGGGGGTAGCGGGAACTACAATGAGCAGTTCTTC
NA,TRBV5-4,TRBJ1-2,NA,CASSLAGAREYGYTF,TGTGCCAGCAGCTTAGCAGGGGCGCGGGAGTATGGCTACACCTTC
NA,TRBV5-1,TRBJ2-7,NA,CASSLYGYEQYF,TGCGCCAGCAGCTTGTACGGGTACGAGCAGTACTTC
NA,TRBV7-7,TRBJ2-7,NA,CASSLGTQTEQYF,TGTGCTAGCAGCTTAGGGACTCAAACTGAGCAGTACTTC
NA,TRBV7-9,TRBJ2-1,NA,CASSFTVNEQFF,TGTGCCAGCAGCTTCACCGTCAATGAGCAGTTCTTC